The 26 T cell receptor beta chains listed next were all sequenced from one sample in a study of identical twins. Each CDR3 protein is one row after TCRdb ran MiXCR on the 5' RACE reads. The sample contains 1.5 million to 2 million distinct CDR3 sequences, less than 35% of which appear only once. The specimen was cord blood. Receptor source: a newborn girl in good health.

This clonotype was detected only a few times. The chain carries TRBV12-3 or TRBV12-4 and TRBJ2-3; D ambiguous. The V end was cut by 6 bases, the J end by 2 bases, with 15 bases between. This CDR3 is built from 15 residues. The CDR3 DNA follows: TGTGCCAGCAGGGGCTTTGCGGCCAACACAGATACGCAGTATTTT. It encodes CASRGFAANTDTQYF.

The gene calls are TRBV20-1 and TRBJ1-4; D may be TRBD1 (5 bases). The CDR3 is made up of 13 amino acids. V lost 1 base to trimming and J lost 14 bases, with 17 bases between them. Germline V gene sequence: CDR1 DFQATT, CDR2 SNEGSKA (reference sequence). CDR3 region: CSARGRIAGPLFF. CDR3 bases: TGCAGTGCTAGAGGGCGTATTGCGGGACCTCTGTTTTTT.

This clonotype was recorded once. The chain uses TRBV20-1 and TRBJ1-2; D is uncertain. The CDR3 has 14 residues. Germline CDR1 reads DFQATT; CDR2 reads SNEGSKA (reference sequence). The ends were cut back, 2 bases at V and 1 base at J, with 11 bases in the middle. CDR3 in amino acids: CSARFGSYNYGYTF. In DNA form, the CDR3 reads TGCAGTGCTAGATTCGGAAGTTATAACTATGGCTACACCTTC.

The chain links TRBV20-1 to TRBJ2-5, with D possibly being TRBD2 (6 bases). Germline CDR1 reads DFQATT; CDR2 reads SNEGSKA (reference sequence). This CDR3 region has 13 residues. The germline V and J ends were trimmed by 1 base and 5 bases, with 11 bases remaining between them. The CDR3 DNA follows: TGCAGTGCTAGAGCGTCTAGCGTGGAGACCCAGTACTTC. Its translation is CSARASSVETQYF.

The chain combines TRBV11-2 with TRBJ2-1, with D perhaps matching TRBD1 (6 bases). This CDR3 contains 15 residues. Deletions cut 8 bases from V and 7 bases from J, with 21 bases between. Germline values: CDR1 SGHAT, CDR2 FQNNGV. The CDR3 here is CASASGAHLGNEQFF. Written as DNA, the CDR3 is TGTGCCAGCGCGTCAGGGGCCCACTTAGGGAATGAGCAGTTCTTC.

About this clonotype: Just one base apart from a much larger clone, this may be a read error. This rearrangement joins TRBV7-6 to TRBJ2-3, with D possibly matching TRBD2 (5 bases). Germline loops: CDR1 SGHVS, CDR2 FNYEAQ. CDR3 length: 13 amino acids. V lost 4 bases and J lost 2, with 7 bases in between. The CDR3, as DNA: TGTGCCAGCAGCTCACTAGACACAGATACGCAGTATTTT. Its translation is CASSSLDTDTQYF.

The CDR3 nucleotides read TGTGCCTGGAGTGTAGTCAGGGGGCTAGGGACCTACACCTTC. Encoded protein: CAWSVVRGLGTYTF. The rearrangement uses TRBV30 and TRBJ1-2; 8 bases are shared with TRBD1. The germline V gene encodes CDR1 GTSNPN and CDR2 SVGIG (reference sequence). The V segment lost 0 bases and the J segment 10 bases; nucleotides outside the gene matches: 10. This CDR3 spans 14 amino acids. Filled out from reference TRBV30 and TRBJ1-2, the complete variable domain reads SQTIHQWPATLVQPVGSPLSLECTVEGTSNPNLYWYRQAAGRGLQLLFYSVGIGQISSEVPQNLSASRPQDRQFILSSKKLLLSDSGFYLCAWSVVRGLGTYTFGSGTRLTVV.

CDR3 DNA sequence: TGTGCCAGCAGCTTAGTGGCGGCAGCGGGGGCGACCGGGGAGCTGTTTTTT. It specifies CASSLVAAAGATGELFF. The chain employs TRBV7-2 and TRBJ2-2; the match to TRBD2 covers 8 bases. V dropped 1 base and J dropped 5; count of bases not matched to a gene: 9. Germline V gene sequence: CDR1 SGHTA, CDR2 FQGNSA. The CDR3 runs 17 residues.

This clonotype has a handful of counts. The chain links TRBV24-1 to TRBJ1-2, with unresolved D. The CDR3 has 11 amino acids. Trimming shortened V by 4 bases and J by 10 bases, and 9 bases separated the two germline ends. CDR1 and CDR2 from the germline V gene are KGHDR and SFDVKD. The CDR3 is CATSDTRPYTF. The CDR3 nucleotides are TGTGCCACCAGTGACACCCGGCCCTACACCTTC.

The rearrangement links TRBV20-1 to TRBJ1-5; 9 bases fit TRBD1. The CDR3 is 13 amino acids. V dropped 3 bases and J dropped 6; count of bases not matched to a gene: 3. Per the germline V gene, CDR1 is DFQATT and CDR2 is SNEGSKA (reference sequence). The CDR3 sequence: CSARRQGGQPQHF. Here the CDR3 DNA reads TGCAGTGCTAGGAGACAGGGGGGTCAGCCCCAGCATTTT.

This clonotype was counted only a few times. The CDR3 coding sequence is TGTGCCTGGAGGACCAGGATAGCTAACTATGGCTACACCTTC. Translating gives CAWRTRIANYGYTF. The gene calls are TRBV30 and TRBJ1-2, with unresolved D. Germline lookup yields CDR1 GTSNPN and CDR2 SVGIG (reference sequence). CDR3 length equals 14 residues. V gave up 3 bases and J gave up 0 bases, with 11 bases separating them. Variable domain in full (rest from reference TRBV30 and TRBJ1-2): SQTIHQWPATLVQPVGSPLSLECTVEGTSNPNLYWYRQAAGRGLQLLFYSVGIGQISSEVPQNLSASRPQDRQFILSSKKLLLSDSGFYLCAWRTRIANYGYTFGSGTRLTVV.

The chain has TRBV5-6 and TRBJ1-5, with D possibly TRBD1 on 5 matching bases. This CDR3 is built from 17 residues. With 0 bases removed from V and 0 bases from J, the gap between germline ends came to 13 bases. Per germline, CDR1 SGHDT and CDR2 YYEEEE. The CDR3 sequence: CASSLEGARYSNQPQHF. The CDR3 DNA follows: TGTGCCAGCAGCTTGGAAGGGGCCAGGTATAGCAATCAGCCCCAGCATTTT.

V usage is TRBV9 and J usage is TRBJ1-1, with D possibly being TRBD1 (6 bases). Trimming removed 2 bases at V and 0 bases at J, with 11 bases between. CDR3 length: 15 amino acids. CDR1 and CDR2 (germline): SGDLS, YYNGEE. Here the CDR3 reads CASSVTTGLNTEAFF. The CDR3 region has the DNA TGTGCCAGCAGCGTTACGACAGGTTTGAACACTGAAGCTTTCTTT. Variable domain in full (rest from reference TRBV9 and TRBJ1-1): DSGVTQTPKHLITATGQRVTLRCSPRSGDLSVYWYQQSLDQGLQFLIQYYNGEERAKGNILERFSAQQFPDLHSELNLSSLELGDSALYFCASSVTTGLNTEAFFGQGTRLTVV.

About this clonotype: A read error may explain this, as a much larger clone is one base away. The gene calls are TRBV6-6 and TRBJ1-4, with D uncertain. The CDR3 spans 11 residues. The ends were cut back, 6 bases at V and 8 bases at J, with 7 bases in the middle. Per the germline V gene, CDR1 is MNHNY and CDR2 is SVGAGI (reference sequence). CDR3 loop: CASREREKLFF. As DNA, the CDR3 is TGTGCCAGCAGGGAGAGGGAAAAACTGTTTTTT.

The J gene is TRBJ2-1, the V gene TRBV4-1; maybe TRBD2 (6 bases). Germline CDR1 and CDR2: MGHRA and YSYEKL. The V and J ends lost 5 bases and 13 bases respectively, with 21 bases between them. The CDR3 contains 14 residues. The CDR3 bases are TGCGCCAGCAGCAGCCCCGGGACGGCGGGGACCCAGTTCTTC. Translation: CASSSPGTAGTQFF.

This clonotype was seen a handful of times. The rearrangement joins TRBV12-3 or TRBV12-4 to TRBJ1-5, with D possibly matching TRBD1 (6 bases). V was pared by 2 bases and J by 2 bases, with 16 bases between. The CDR3 runs to 17 residues. The CDR3 DNA reads TGTGCCAGCAGTTTATTGGAACAGGGTTACGGCAATCAGCCCCAGCATTTT. Translating it yields CASSLLEQGYGNQPQHF.

The V call is TRBV28, the J call TRBJ2-2; weak D call: TRBD2 (6 bases). The CDR3 loop spans 12 amino acids. Trimming took 10 bases from V and 6 from J, leaving 12 bases between them. CDR1 MDHEN and CDR2 SYDVKM come from the germline V gene. CDR3 in amino acids: CATTTGAGELFF. CDR3 DNA: TGTGCCACCACGACGGGGGCCGGGGAGCTGTTTTTT.

The chain recombines TRBV29-1 with TRBJ2-7; the match to TRBD1 covers 10 bases. The CDR3 has 14 residues. V gave up 4 bases and J gave up 6 bases; unmatched junction bases: 9. CDR1 is SQVTM, CDR2 ANQGSEA, per germline. CDR3: CSVVLTGGRVEQYF. Written as DNA, the CDR3 is TGCAGCGTTGTCCTGACAGGGGGCAGGGTCGAGCAGTACTTC.

This chain joins TRBV28 and TRBJ1-3; no reliable D call. There are 14 residues in the CDR3. Looked up from germline, CDR1 is MDHEN and CDR2 is SYDVKM. The ends were cut back, 2 bases at V and 0 bases at J, with 5 bases in the middle. CDR3 in amino acids: CASSLLYSGNTIYF. For the CDR3, the DNA is TGTGCCAGCAGTTTACTGTACTCTGGAAACACCATATATTTT.

The J gene is TRBJ2-1, the V gene TRBV24-1; 9 bases align to TRBD2. CDR3 length: 16 residues. Trimming removed 4 bases from V and 2 bases from J; junction bases left unmatched: 5. Germline V gene sequence: CDR1 KGHDR, CDR2 SFDVKD. DNA for the CDR3: TGTGCCACCAGTGACCCTAGCGGGGAGGCCTACAATGAGCAGTTCTTC. Amino acids: CATSDPSGEAYNEQFF.

This sequence joins TRBV16 and TRBJ2-5, with D perhaps matching TRBD1 (5 bases). The CDR3 loop spans 13 amino acids. The germline V gene has CDR1 KGHSY and CDR2 FQNENV. Between the trimmed V and J ends, which lost 4 bases and 7 bases, there was a span of 13 bases. This chain's CDR3 is CASSPSGPGTQYF. CDR3 sequence (DNA): TGTGCCAGCAGCCCTTCAGGGCCGGGGACCCAGTACTTC.

CDR3 coding DNA: TGTGCCAGCAGGGAAACAGGGAGGAACACTGAAGCTTTCTTT. Its translation is CASRETGRNTEAFF. The V and J genes are TRBV3-1 and TRBJ1-1, with D tentatively TRBD1 (6 bases). The ends were cut back, 6 bases at V and 1 base at J, with 12 bases in the middle. The germline gives CDR1 LGHDT, CDR2 YNNKEL (reference sequence). CDR3 size: 14 residues.

The chain uses TRBV20-1 and TRBJ1-6; TRBD1 matches at 8 bases. CDR3 length: 15 residues. V gave up 1 base and J gave up 9 bases; unmatched junction bases: 8. In germline, CDR1 is DFQATT, CDR2 SNEGSKA (reference sequence). The CDR3 protein is CSARASGTGPSPLHF. CDR3 sequence (DNA): TGCAGTGCTAGAGCATCCGGGACAGGTCCTTCACCCCTCCACTTT.

This clonotype was observed a handful of times. V is TRBV2 and J is TRBJ2-7; D not resolved. With 2 bases removed from V and 4 bases from J, the gap between germline ends came to 12 bases. The germline gives CDR1 SNHLY, CDR2 FYNNEI. This CDR3 is built from 14 residues. CDR3 amino acids: CASSESGPGYEQYF. CDR3 sequence (DNA): TGTGCCAGCAGTGAATCGGGCCCTGGGTACGAGCAGTACTTC.

This clonotype has only a few counts. V and J are TRBV7-9 and TRBJ2-3; D uncertain. The ends were cut back, 2 bases at V and 2 bases at J, with 14 bases in the middle. Germline CDR1 reads SEHNR; CDR2 reads FQNEAQ (reference sequence). The CDR3 extends over 16 amino acids. CDR3 residues: CASSLFLAAFTDTQYF. CDR3 sequence (DNA): TGTGCCAGCAGCTTATTCTTGGCGGCCTTCACAGATACGCAGTATTTT.

V usage is TRBV19 and J usage is TRBJ1-5; 9 positions match TRBD1. Per the germline V gene, CDR1 is LNHDA and CDR2 is SQIVND (reference sequence). There are 15 residues in the CDR3. J was trimmed by 2 bases and V by 9 bases; bases with no gene match: 8. CDR3 loop: CASKMDRGGNQPQHF. DNA for the CDR3: TGTGCCAGCAAAATGGACAGGGGAGGCAATCAGCCCCAGCATTTT.